This TCR beta chain was recovered during a study of cytomegalovirus exposure and HLA in healthy donors. Germline values: CDR1 SGHDN, CDR2 FVKESK. V lost 0 bases and J 10 bases, leaving 21 bases between the germline ends. The CDR3 runs 16 residues. Broader study findings: In vitro experiments confirmed that three CMV-associated chains were specific for CMV antigens. According to the study, 160 or so TCR beta chains were cytomegalovirus-associated. For cytomegalovirus status, the classifier reportedly gave diagnoses with high specificity and sensitivity.

TCRdb keeps only in-frame clones here, not all; method: immunoSEQ multiplex PCR. The sample lists around 150,000 clones; 65% to 90% were seen once. These donors were members of the approximately 120-subject validation cohort, a group separate from the roughly 670-subject first cohort. About this clone: Its antigen is currently unknown.

The sequence was collected from a woman under 30 in good health and CMV-seronegative. The chain recombines TRBV14 with TRBJ1-2; TRBD1 might be the D (5 bases). The material sequenced was PBMCs. The chain's CDR3 is CASSQDIGAQRRAYTF. In DNA form, the CDR3 reads TGTGCCAGCAGCCAAGATATAGGGGCTCAAAGGAGGGCCTACACCTTC.